This entry is about one T cell receptor beta chain. Its specific antigen is unknown. No per-base quality is available; no much larger clone lies one base away. This entry comes from a study of blood T cells in healthy people across ages (dated by TCRdb to between 2014 and 2017). At the level of the whole study: In model experiments, template switching captured roughly one uniquely barcoded TCR beta cDNA molecule for every two T cells. Age-related changes in TCR beta repertoire diversity were measured in the study by deep sequencing normalized with unique cDNA molecular identifiers. For two donors (one aged 18 to 30 and one aged 80 or older), the study analyzed two additional independent replicas of 1 million unique cDNA reads from the same blood draw. Four age groups were formed from the donors: young (average 16 years), middle-aged (approximately 40), aged (over 55) and long-lived (more than 75). What the authors observed across the whole study: Because donor CMV infection status was unknown, age-related changes in expanded clonotypes were potentially confounded. Compared with the aged group, the long-lived group had more naive CD4+ T cells, fewer expanded clones and increased TCR diversity, a pattern suggesting age selection. Estimates of total diversity from one million sequenced T cells were regarded as lower bounds and underestimates. A strong correlation was found between observed TCR beta diversity and the percentage of naive T cells measured by flow cytometry. Because profiling used bulk unsorted PBMCs, naive and antigen-experienced compartments could not be compared conclusively. Observed TCR beta diversity per million T cells fell roughly linearly with age, and a significant reduction was already apparent by age around 44.

The CDR3 starts with the cysteine, ends with the phenylalanine, and has 16 residues. Of all the DNA, just the CDR3 is kept, 48 bases in frame from base 1. V lost 5 bases and J lost 4 bases, and the count of bases not matched to a germline gene is 11. Based on the germline V gene (reference sequence), the CDR1 and CDR2 sequences are MNHEY and SMNVEV. The approximately 40 donors, aged about 6 to 95 years, were systemically healthy Caucasian individuals from Russia. Each donor gave ten milliliters of peripheral blood, collected into EDTA-treated Vacutainer tubes. Ficoll-Paque density-gradient centrifugation was used to isolate PBMCs, with at least 7 million per sample. Trizol reagent was used to extract total RNA from the PBMCs, yielding at least 6 micrograms per sample. For every donor, flow cytometry on a PBMC aliquot measured the percentage of naive CD45RAhigh/CD27high T cells. Libraries came from 5' RACE. TCRdb lists the instrument as Illumina HiSeq 2500. A second 7 to 11 cycle PCR used a sample-barcoded 5' primer and a J-beta primer mix. A unique molecular identifier was introduced onto each TCR beta cDNA molecule by a template-switch 5' adaptor carrying 12 random nucleotides. Each sample yielded at least 3 million CDR3-containing paired-end reads. The Mint cDNA synthesis kit, primed by a TRBC-specific oligonucleotide, was used to synthesize first-strand cDNA from all RNA. All cDNA was treated with uracil-DNA glycosylase and then went through a first 18-cycle PCR with the universal primers M1SS and BC2_uni_R. Per the original workflow: For normalization, 1 million high-quality reads, each with a distinct molecular identifier, were randomly selected from each sample. Instead of being binned into consensus sequences, reads with shared molecular identifiers were discarded. MiTCR, with a Q25 quality threshold and the strictest error-elimination algorithm, was used for CDR3 identification, clonotype clustering and error correction. A nonparametric unseen species model with Euler transformation was used to estimate a lower bound on total TCR beta diversity. The public reads were quality trimmed at Q25 with fastp and then assembled into clones with MiXCR by TCRdb, keeping productive beta chains. Duplicate CDR3 protein sequences are folded into a single record with the most common DNA and genes. These V and J calls derive from TCRdb rather than the authors' analysis. Counted in this sample were over 500,000 distinct CDR3 sequences; roughly a quarter of them appeared once. The ten largest make up under 4.5% of the sample.

The same sample was also used in a study of T cells of mothers and their children. As the second publication notes: Donors were nine systemically healthy Caucasian individuals: three mothers and their six children. cDNA synthesis used all of the extracted RNA, with roughly 1.5 ug of RNA in each 15 ul reaction. In the second PCR, sample barcodes and 2-4 random nucleotides were introduced via the M1S primer. Each mother yielded over 8 million TCR beta CDR3 reads and each child about 3 million reads. Thymic selection similarly shapes TCR recombination output in related and unrelated pairs, with minor effect from inherited differences. Normalized repertoire overlap was always slightly but never significantly higher in related than unrelated mother-child pairs. With a sensitivity of approximately 100 clones per million clonotypes, no persistent microchimeric T cell clones were detected. Deep NGS was used in the study to compare the TCR beta repertoires of mothers and children and to look for features that separate related mother-child pairs from unrelated individuals. Mothers averaged roughly 40 +/- 4 years of age and children averaged approximately 12 +/- 4 years. Libraries were sequenced on Illumina HiSeq 2000 with 100+100 nt paired-end reads after adapter ligation with NEBNext reagents. Mother and child libraries were prepared a month apart and sequenced in separate runs to prevent cross-contamination. Between about 500,000 and 2,100,000 distinct TCR beta clonotypes were identified per donor. Naive TCR beta clonotypes were estimated from low-frequency clonotypes matched to each donor's FACS-determined naive share, without sorting.

Sample: blood. The chain links TRBV27 with TRBJ1-1, with TRBD1 matching 9 junction bases. The source of this sequence is a boy between 2 and 10 years old in good health. The bases are TGTGCCAGCAGTCTGGGGACAGGGACACTAGGCACTGAAGCTTTCTTT. It is translated as CASSLGTGTLGTEAFF.